This section outlines one T cell receptor (beta chain) sequence together with its context. These data are taken from a study of CD8 T cells in Susac syndrome. There are 14 residues in the CDR3. The ends lost 3 bases at V and 6 bases at J; junction bases unmatched: 7. Per germline, CDR1 LGHNA and CDR2 YSLEER. The authors reverse transcribed roughly 0.45 to 1 ug RNA with random hexamers. TCRdb reprocessed the immunoSEQ multiplex PCR reads with MiXCR, giving one entry per CDR3 protein. The sample records tens of thousands of distinct CDR3 sequences, under 96% being singletons. This chain links TRBV4-3 with TRBJ1-1; 7 positions match TRBD1. Material: CD4+ T cells from PBMCs. This receptor was identified in a human donor with multiple sclerosis. The CDR3 region is CASSQERDSPEAFF. The CDR3 DNA follows: TGCGCCAGCAGCCAGGAAAGGGACAGCCCTGAAGCTTTCTTT.